This TCR beta chain was found in a study of T-cell reconstitution after alpha-beta-depleted transplantation in children. The CDR3 has 15 amino acids. V gave up 3 bases and J gave up 6 bases, with 14 bases separating them. The germline V gene encodes CDR1 LGHDT and CDR2 YNNKEL (reference sequence). This sample's TCRbeta library carried unique molecular identifier barcodes. TCRdb re-derived calls from the PCR reads in MiXCR, one entry per CDR3 protein. The sample carries about 460,000 distinct CDR3 sequences, 9.5% to 15% recorded once. This receptor was obtained from a human donor who donated a stem cell graft to a child with combined immunodeficiency. The chain combines TRBV3-1 with TRBJ2-2; D unresolved. This sample comprised PBMCs from the stem cell graft donor, obtained from the stem cell graft. The CDR3 nucleotides read TGTGCCAGCAGCCATCCCGGGCGACGGGCCGGGGAGCTGTTTTTT. Its protein is CASSHPGRRAGELFF.